The entry that follows covers one T cell receptor beta chain sequence. The data were taken from a study of blood T cell repertoires in COVID-19. On the study more broadly: T cells, B-cell-depleted T cells, or PBMCs supplied cDNA or gDNA.

V was pared by 8 bases and J by 7 bases, with 3 bases of the junction left unmatched. Germline V gene sequence: CDR1 ENHRY, CDR2 SYGVKD. The CDR3 contains 13 residues. Some clones are missing from TCRdb's copy, which holds only in-frame ones; the method was immunoSEQ multiplex PCR. The sample gives about 69,000 clones, 79% of which show up once; around 47% is in the top ten. The sample was peripheral blood. The chain has TRBV10-3 and TRBJ1-6; 9 bases fit TRBD1. The sequence derives from a human donor in a cohort sampled during active COVID-19. The CDR3 nucleotides are TGTGCCATCCGGGGGACAGGGAATTCACCCCTCCACTTT. Its translation: CAIRGTGNSPLHF.